Listed here are 20 T cell receptor beta chains from one sample, sequenced in a study of control samples from healthy donors and cancer patients. The table came from immunoSEQ multiplex PCR; TCRdb's copy has only in-frame clones and leaves some out. The data contain roughly 170,000 clones, approximately 94% of them seen just once; the ten biggest clones take up more than 1.1%. Sequencing was carried out using blood. These receptors came from a woman between 18 and 29 years old in good health.

This clone showed up just once. The rearrangement links TRBV21-1 to TRBJ1-2. TRBV21-1 is recorded as a pseudogene. CDR3 size: 13 residues. The CDR3 sequence: CASSNGVSYGYTF. The CDR3 DNA is TGTGCCAGCAGCAATGGGGTTAGCTATGGCTACACCTTC.

The count of this clone is one. V and J are TRBV19 and TRBJ1-1; no clear D. The CDR3 sequence is 13 residues long. Germline-derived CDR1 and CDR2 are LNHDA and SQIVND (reference sequence). With 10 bases removed from V and 0 bases from J, the gap between germline ends came to 12 bases. CDR3 DNA: TGTGCCACTGTAGAGGGAATGAACACTGAAGCTTTCTTT. Its translation is CATVEGMNTEAFF.

In this sample, this clone turned up a few times. The V and J genes are TRBV6-5 and TRBJ2-7, with a possible D match to TRBD2 (6 bases). This CDR3 contains 15 residues. CDR1 MNHEY and CDR2 SVGAGI come from the germline V gene. V lost 2 bases, J lost 7 bases, and 18 bases lay in between. CDR3 bases: TGTGCCAGCAGTTACGCATCCGGGACTCTGGGAGAGCAGTACTTC. As protein: CASSYASGTLGEQYF.

This clone has only one observation. This chain uses TRBV11-3 with TRBJ2-5; possible D gene TRBD2, 6 bases. The V gene lost 5 bases and the J gene lost 5 bases, with 15 bases spanning the gap. Germline V gene data show CDR1 as SGHNT and CDR2 as YENEEA. This CDR3 contains 14 residues. This chain's CDR3 is CASSAGGGAETQYF. The CDR3, as DNA: TGTGCCAGCAGCGCCGGAGGAGGGGCTGAGACCCAGTACTTC.

The chain joins TRBV4-1 to TRBJ2-7; the D is unclear. V was trimmed by 8 bases and J by 3 bases, leaving 20 bases between them. The germline V gene encodes CDR1 MGHRA and CDR2 YSYEKL. The CDR3 runs 15 residues. CDR3 coding DNA: TGCGCCAGCGCGCCGCGAACTAACTCTGACTACGAGCAGTACTTC. Its protein product is CASAPRTNSDYEQYF.

The CDR3: CASSIKTPPGANVLTF. DNA of the CDR3: TGTGCCAGCTCCATCAAGACCCCCCCTGGGGCCAACGTCCTGACTTTC. The chain is built from TRBV18 and TRBJ2-6, with D uncertain. Looked up from germline, CDR1 is KGHSH and CDR2 is LQKENI. V was pared by 6 bases and J by 2 bases, with 14 bases between. The CDR3 totals 16 residues.

This clone has just a few counts. The chain couples TRBV19 to TRBJ1-3; D is unresolved. Germline V gene data show CDR1 as LNHDA and CDR2 as SQIVND (reference sequence). V lost 1 base and J lost 3, with 10 bases in between. This CDR3 has 15 residues. CDR3 loop: CASSIGNVFGNTIYF. DNA for the CDR3: TGTGCCAGTAGTATAGGAAACGTCTTTGGAAACACCATATATTTT.

The chain is built from TRBV7-2 and TRBJ2-3; possible D gene TRBD2, 5 bases. CDR1 and CDR2 (germline): SGHTA, FQGNSA. The CDR3 totals 14 residues. Deletions cut 3 bases from V and 3 bases from J, with 10 bases between. The CDR3 DNA reads as TGTGCCAGCAGCTTTGGTAGGGAGACAGATACGCAGTATTTT. It encodes CASSFGRETDTQYF.

V and J are TRBV6-5 and TRBJ2-1; 7 bases agree with TRBD1. CDR1 is MNHEY and CDR2 is SVGAGI in the germline V gene. The J segment lost 10 bases and the V segment lost 9 bases, leaving 9 bases of the junction unmatched. This CDR3 spans 12 amino acids. CDR3 protein: CASAPTGREQFF. CDR3 nucleotide sequence: TGTGCCAGTGCACCGACAGGGCGGGAGCAGTTCTTC.

The gene calls are TRBV6-6 and TRBJ1-2, with no clear D. The V gene's germline CDR1 is MNHNY and CDR2 SVGAGI (reference sequence). Trimming cost V 6 bases and J 4 bases, with 18 bases left between them. This CDR3 is 15 amino acids long. CDR3 DNA: TGTGCCAGCAGCTCCCAGTCCACAGAATTCTATGGCTACACCTTC. Translating gives CASSSQSTEFYGYTF.

The chain's CDR3 is CASSFDGIGTEAFF. The CDR3, as DNA: TGTGCCAGCAGTTTTGACGGGATCGGGACTGAAGCTTTCTTT. The J gene is TRBJ1-1, the V gene TRBV27; D call uncertain. Germline CDR1 and CDR2: MNHEY and SMNVEV (reference sequence). The CDR3 consists of 14 residues. V shed 3 bases and J shed 5 bases, with 13 bases lying between them.

The chain uses TRBV7-9 and TRBJ1-4, with D tentatively TRBD1 (5 bases). Trimming removed 2 bases at V and 6 bases at J, with 16 bases between. This CDR3 is built from 16 residues. Germline V lookup: CDR1 SEHNR, CDR2 FQNEAQ (reference sequence). The CDR3 nucleotides read TGTGCCAGCAGCTTATTATTCGGGGGTAGGGATGAAAAACTGTTTTTT. This codes for CASSLLFGGRDEKLFF.

The V call is TRBV27, the J call TRBJ1-2; TRBD1 aligns across 7 bases. V lost 5 bases to trimming and J lost 8 bases; unmatched junction nucleotides: 8. Germline loops: CDR1 MNHEY, CDR2 SMNVEV (reference sequence). The CDR3 length is 13 residues. This CDR3 is CASSPLETGGYTF. The CDR3 DNA is TGTGCCAGCAGTCCGCTGGAGACAGGGGGCTACACCTTC.

The gene calls are TRBV27 and TRBJ1-3, with unresolved D. Trimming took 1 base from V and 3 from J, leaving 1 base between them. This CDR3 region has 12 residues. Germline V gene lookup returns CDR1 MNHEY and CDR2 SMNVEV (reference sequence). As DNA, the CDR3 is TGTGCCAGCAGTTTATTTGGAAACACCATATATTTT. Translating it yields CASSLFGNTIYF.

The V call is TRBV20-1, the J call TRBJ2-7; D is ambiguous. V was clipped by 0 bases and J by 5 bases, with 5 bases between them. The CDR3 is 11 amino acids. Per germline, CDR1 DFQATT and CDR2 SNEGSKA (reference sequence). The CDR3 nucleotides read TGCAGTGCTAGAGAGGGCCACGAGCAGTACTTC. It specifies CSAREGHEQYF.

CDR3 sequence reads: CASSRYQGLAFEQYF. The CDR3 DNA is TGTGCCAGCAGCCGATACCAGGGGCTCGCGTTCGAGCAGTACTTC. This chain connects TRBV5-6 to TRBJ2-7, with D perhaps TRBD1 (6 bases). The CDR3 extends over 15 amino acids. Trimming took 4 bases from V and 6 from J, leaving 20 bases between them. The germline CDR1 and CDR2 sequences are SGHDT and YYEEEE.

The rearrangement links TRBV10-3 to TRBJ2-2; 8 nucleotides line up with TRBD2. Germline values: CDR1 ENHRY, CDR2 SYGVKD. V trimming: 3 bases; J trimming: 0 bases; junction bases outside the gene matches: 9. CDR3 length: 18 amino acids. The CDR3 region is CAISDPRREGANTGELFF. CDR3 nucleotide sequence: TGTGCCATCAGTGATCCGCGCCGGGAGGGAGCGAACACCGGGGAGCTGTTTTTT.

The CDR3 loop is CASSPQGGGTEAFF. The CDR3 bases are TGTGCCAGCAGCCCCCAGGGAGGGGGCACTGAAGCTTTCTTT. The chain is built from TRBV6-5 and TRBJ1-1; possible D gene TRBD1, 6 bases. CDR1 and CDR2 from the germline V gene are MNHEY and SVGAGI. Trimming removed 6 bases at V and 4 bases at J, with 15 bases between. CDR3 size: 14 residues.

The chain is built from TRBV7-3 and TRBJ2-3, with TRBD2 matching over 14 bases. V shed 4 bases, J shed 0 bases, and the junction held 6 bases outside the gene matches. Per germline, CDR1 SGHTA and CDR2 FQGTGA. CDR3 length: 18 residues. The CDR3 DNA reads TGTGCCAGCAGCTCGCAGACTAGCGGGGGGGAGAGCACAGATACGCAGTATTTT. It encodes CASSSQTSGGESTDTQYF. The variable domain in full, completed from reference TRBV7-3 and TRBJ2-3, reads GAGVSQTPSNKVTEKGKYVELRCDPISGHTALYWYRQSLGQGPEFLIYFQGTGAADDSGLPNDRFFAVRPEGSVSTLKIQRTERGDSAVYLCASSSQTSGGESTDTQYFGPGTRLTVL.

The chain links TRBV5-1 to TRBJ2-5, with 8 bases lining up with TRBD1. The CDR3 totals 14 residues. V dropped 5 bases and J dropped 4; count of bases not matched to a gene: 7. Germline CDR1 reads SGHRS; CDR2 reads YFSETQ. The CDR3 coding sequence is TGCGCCAGCAGACGACAGGGGTCGCGAGAGACCCAGTACTTC. Translated: CASRRQGSRETQYF.